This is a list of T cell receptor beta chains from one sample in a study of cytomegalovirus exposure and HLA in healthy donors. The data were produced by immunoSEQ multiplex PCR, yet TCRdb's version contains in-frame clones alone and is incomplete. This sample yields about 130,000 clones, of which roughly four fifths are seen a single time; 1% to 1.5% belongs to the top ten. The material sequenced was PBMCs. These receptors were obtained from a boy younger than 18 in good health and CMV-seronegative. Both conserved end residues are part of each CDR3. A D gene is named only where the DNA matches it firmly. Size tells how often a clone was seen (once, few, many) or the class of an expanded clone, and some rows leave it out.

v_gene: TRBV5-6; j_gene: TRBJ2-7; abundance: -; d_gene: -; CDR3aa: CASSPWDTSYEQYF; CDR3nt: TGTGCCAGCAGCCCCTGGGACACCTCCTACGAGCAGTACTTC
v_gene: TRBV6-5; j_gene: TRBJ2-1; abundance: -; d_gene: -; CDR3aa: CASSYSRDMEQFF; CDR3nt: TGTGCCAGCAGTTACTCGCGAGATATGGAGCAGTTCTTC
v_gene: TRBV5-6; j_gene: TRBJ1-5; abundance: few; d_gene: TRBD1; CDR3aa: CASSSRGSLNQPQHF; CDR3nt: TGTGCCAGCAGTTCCAGGGGGTCCCTCAATCAGCCCCAGCATTTT
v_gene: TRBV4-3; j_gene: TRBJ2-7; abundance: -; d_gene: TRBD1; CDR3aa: CASSQVGQATYEQYF; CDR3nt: TGCGCCAGCAGCCAAGTTGGACAGGCGACCTACGAGCAGTACTTC
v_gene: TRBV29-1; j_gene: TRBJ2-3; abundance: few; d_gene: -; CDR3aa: CSVTGRARLNASTDTQYF; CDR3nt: TGCAGCGTTACAGGGAGAGCGAGACTGAACGCTAGCACAGATACGCAGTATTTT
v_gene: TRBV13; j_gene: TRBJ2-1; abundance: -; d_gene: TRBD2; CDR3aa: CASSLQGTSGRWNNEQFF; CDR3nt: TGTGCCAGCAGCTTACAAGGGACTAGCGGGAGGTGGAACAATGAGCAGTTCTTC
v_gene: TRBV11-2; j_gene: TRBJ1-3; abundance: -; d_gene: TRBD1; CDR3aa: CASSFTGGAGETGNTIYF; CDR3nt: TGTGCCAGCAGCTTTACAGGGGGCGCAGGGGAGACTGGAAACACCATATATTTT
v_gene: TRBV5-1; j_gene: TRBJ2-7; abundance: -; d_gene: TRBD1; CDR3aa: CASSSGQGNSYEQYF; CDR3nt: TGCGCCAGCAGCTCGGGACAGGGGAACTCCTACGAGCAGTACTTC
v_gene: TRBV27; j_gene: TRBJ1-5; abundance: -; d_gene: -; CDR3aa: CASRRPGSAEHF; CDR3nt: TGTGCCAGCAGACGCCCCGGGAGCGCAGAGCATTTT
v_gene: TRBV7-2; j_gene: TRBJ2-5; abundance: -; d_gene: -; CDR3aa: CGCTSGETQYF; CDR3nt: TGTGGGTGCACCAGCGGAGAGACCCAGTACTTC
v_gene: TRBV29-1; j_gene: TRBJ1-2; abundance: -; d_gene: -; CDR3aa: CSGGPRANYGYTF; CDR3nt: TGCAGCGGGGGGCCCAGGGCTAACTATGGCTACACCTTC
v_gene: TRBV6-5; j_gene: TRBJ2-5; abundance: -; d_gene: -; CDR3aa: CASRKDSLGETQYF; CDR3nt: TGTGCCAGCAGAAAGGACAGCTTAGGGGAGACCCAGTACTTC
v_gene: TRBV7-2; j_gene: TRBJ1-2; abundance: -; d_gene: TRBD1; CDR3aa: CASSLTGTGTPYGYTF; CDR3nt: TGTGCCAGCAGCTTAACCGGGACAGGGACTCCCTATGGCTACACCTTC
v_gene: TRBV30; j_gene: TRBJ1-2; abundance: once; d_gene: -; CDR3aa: CAWSSDPGASDGYTF; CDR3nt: TGTGCCTGGAGTAGTGACCCGGGAGCGTCCGATGGCTACACCTTC
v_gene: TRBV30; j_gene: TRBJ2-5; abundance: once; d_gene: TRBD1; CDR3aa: CAWRALAGGINEQYF; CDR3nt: TGTGCCTGGAGAGCCCTGGCAGGGGGTATCAATGAGCAGTACTTC
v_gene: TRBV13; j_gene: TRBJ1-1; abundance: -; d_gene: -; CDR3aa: CASSFSGAGTEAFF; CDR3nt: TGTGCCAGCAGCTTCTCTGGGGCGGGAACTGAAGCTTTCTTT
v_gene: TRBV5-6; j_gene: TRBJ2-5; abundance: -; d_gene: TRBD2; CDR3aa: CASSRRTSGRAGETQYF; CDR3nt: TGTGCCAGCAGTCGTAGGACTAGCGGGAGGGCCGGGGAGACCCAGTACTTC
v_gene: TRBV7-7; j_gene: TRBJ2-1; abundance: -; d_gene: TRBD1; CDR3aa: CASSPDRDNEQFF; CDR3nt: TGTGCCAGCAGCCCGGACAGGGACAATGAGCAGTTCTTC
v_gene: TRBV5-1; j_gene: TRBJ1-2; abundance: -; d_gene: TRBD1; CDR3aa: CASSLEGDSDGYTF; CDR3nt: TGCGCCAGCAGCTTGGAAGGGGACAGTGATGGCTACACCTTC
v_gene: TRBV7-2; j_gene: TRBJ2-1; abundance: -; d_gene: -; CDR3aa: CASSPRTHNEQFF; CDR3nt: TGTGCCAGCAGCCCGAGGACTCACAATGAGCAGTTCTTC
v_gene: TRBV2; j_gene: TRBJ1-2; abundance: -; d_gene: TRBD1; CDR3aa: CASILDRNYGYTF; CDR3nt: TGTGCCAGCATCTTGGACAGGAACTATGGCTACACCTTC
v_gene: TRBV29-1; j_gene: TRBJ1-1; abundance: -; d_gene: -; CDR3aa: CSVEWADMDTEAFF; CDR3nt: TGCAGCGTTGAATGGGCCGACATGGACACTGAAGCTTTCTTT
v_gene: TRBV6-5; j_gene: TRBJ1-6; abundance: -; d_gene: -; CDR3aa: CASSYSMNQGSPLHF; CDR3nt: TGTGCCAGCAGTTACTCGATGAATCAGGGTTCACCCCTCCACTTT
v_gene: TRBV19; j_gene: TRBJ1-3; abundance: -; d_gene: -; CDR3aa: CASSPGTSLTPNTIYF; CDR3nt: TGTGCCAGTAGTCCAGGGACTAGTTTGACCCCAAACACCATATATTTT
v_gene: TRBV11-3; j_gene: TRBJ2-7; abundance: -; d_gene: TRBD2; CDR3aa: CASSLRTSGSYEQYF; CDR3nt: TGTGCCAGCAGCTTAAGAACTAGCGGCTCCTACGAGCAGTACTTC
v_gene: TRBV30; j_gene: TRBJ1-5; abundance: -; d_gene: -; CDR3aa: CAWTLGGGQPQHF; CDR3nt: TGTGCCTGGACCCTGGGGGGGGGTCAGCCCCAGCATTTT
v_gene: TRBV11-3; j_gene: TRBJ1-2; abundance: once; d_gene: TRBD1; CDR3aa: CASSLHQGGIGYTF; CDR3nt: TGTGCCAGCAGCTTACATCAGGGGGGCATCGGCTACACCTTC
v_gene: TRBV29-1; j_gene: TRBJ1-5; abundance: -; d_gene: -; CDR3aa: CSVSNSSNQPQHF; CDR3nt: TGCAGCGTTTCGAACAGTAGCAATCAGCCCCAGCATTTT
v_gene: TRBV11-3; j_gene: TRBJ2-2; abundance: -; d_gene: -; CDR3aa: CASSLSGAAGELFF; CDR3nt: TGTGCCAGCAGCTTATCGGGAGCGGCCGGGGAGCTGTTTTTT
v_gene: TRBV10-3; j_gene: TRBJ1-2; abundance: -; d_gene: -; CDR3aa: CAINGGDYGYTF; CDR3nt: TGTGCCATCAACGGCGGGGACTATGGCTACACCTTC
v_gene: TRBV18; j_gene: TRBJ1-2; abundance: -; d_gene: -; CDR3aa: CASSAKQVGYTF; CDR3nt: TGTGCCAGCTCAGCCAAACAGGTTGGCTACACCTTC
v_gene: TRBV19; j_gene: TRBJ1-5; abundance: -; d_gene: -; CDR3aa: CASSIMGQKDQPQHF; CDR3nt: TGTGCCAGTAGTATAATGGGACAAAAGGATCAGCCCCAGCATTTT
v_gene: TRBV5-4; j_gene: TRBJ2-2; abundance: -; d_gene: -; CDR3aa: CASSGSGSFEGELFF; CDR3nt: TGTGCCAGCAGCGGATCGGGATCCTTTGAAGGGGAGCTGTTTTTT
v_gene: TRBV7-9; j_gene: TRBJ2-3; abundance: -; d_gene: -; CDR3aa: CASSFPSTDTQYF; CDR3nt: TGTGCCAGCAGCTTTCCGTCCACAGATACGCAGTATTTT
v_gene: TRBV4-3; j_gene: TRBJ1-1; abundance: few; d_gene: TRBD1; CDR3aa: CASSRQGSAFF; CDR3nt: TGCGCCAGCAGCCGACAGGGAAGCGCTTTCTTT
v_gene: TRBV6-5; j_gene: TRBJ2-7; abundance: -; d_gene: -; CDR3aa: CASTDSDSYEQYF; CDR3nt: TGTGCCAGCACCGACAGCGATTCCTACGAGCAGTACTTC
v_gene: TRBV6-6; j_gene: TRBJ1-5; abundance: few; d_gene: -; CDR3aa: CASSDQGGQPQHF; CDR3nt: TGTGCCAGCAGCGACCAGGGAGGGCAGCCCCAGCATTTT
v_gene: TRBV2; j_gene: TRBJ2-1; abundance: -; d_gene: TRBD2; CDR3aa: CASSESGGGISGNEQFF; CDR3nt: TGTGCCAGCAGTGAATCGGGAGGCGGGATTTCAGGCAATGAGCAGTTCTTC
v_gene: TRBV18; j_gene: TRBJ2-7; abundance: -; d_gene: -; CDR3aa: CASSPNREIGEQYF; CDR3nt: TGTGCCAGCTCACCAAACAGGGAGATCGGCGAGCAGTACTTC
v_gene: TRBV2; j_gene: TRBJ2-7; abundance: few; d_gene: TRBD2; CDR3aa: CASSPLAGFTFREQYF; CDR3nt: TGTGCCAGCAGCCCACTAGCGGGTTTTACCTTCCGCGAGCAGTACTTC
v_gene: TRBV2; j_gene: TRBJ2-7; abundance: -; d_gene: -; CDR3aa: CASGLQSYEQYF; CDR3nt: TGTGCCAGCGGCTTGCAGTCCTACGAGCAGTACTTC
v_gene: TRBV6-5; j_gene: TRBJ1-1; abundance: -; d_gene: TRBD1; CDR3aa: CASSGDRGNTEAFF; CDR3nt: TGTGCCAGCAGTGGGGACAGGGGGAACACTGAAGCTTTCTTT
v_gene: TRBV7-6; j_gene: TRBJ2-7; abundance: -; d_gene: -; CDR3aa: CAGSLGQVYEQYF; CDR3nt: TGTGCCGGCAGCTTAGGGCAGGTCTACGAGCAGTACTTC
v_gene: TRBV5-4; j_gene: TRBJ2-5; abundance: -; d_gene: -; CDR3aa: CASSLVAGYQETQYF; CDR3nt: TGTGCCAGCAGCTTGGTGGCAGGATATCAAGAGACCCAGTACTTC
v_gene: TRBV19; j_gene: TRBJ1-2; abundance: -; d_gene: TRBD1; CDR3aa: CASSTGDSGNGYTF; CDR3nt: TGTGCCAGTAGTACTGGGGACAGCGGCAATGGCTACACCTTC
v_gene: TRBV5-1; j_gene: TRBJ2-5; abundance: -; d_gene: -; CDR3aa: CASSFIGPAGETQYF; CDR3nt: TGCGCCAGCAGCTTTATCGGTCCTGCGGGTGAGACCCAGTACTTC
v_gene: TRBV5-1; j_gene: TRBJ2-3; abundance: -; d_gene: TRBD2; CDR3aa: CASSSLAGGWRTDTQYF; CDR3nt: TGCGCCAGCAGCTCGCTAGCGGGAGGATGGCGCACAGATACGCAGTATTTT
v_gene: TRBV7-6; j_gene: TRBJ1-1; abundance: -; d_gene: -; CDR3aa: CASSLSEGETLEAFF; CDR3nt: TGTGCCAGCAGCCTTTCCGAGGGGGAGACCCTTGAGGCTTTCTTT
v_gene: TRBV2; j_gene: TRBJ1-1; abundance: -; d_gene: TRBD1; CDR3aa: CAGSAPDRAMNTEAFF; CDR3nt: TGTGCCGGCAGTGCCCCGGACAGGGCGATGAACACTGAAGCTTTCTTT
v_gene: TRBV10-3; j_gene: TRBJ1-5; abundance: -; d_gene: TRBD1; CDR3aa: CATTQGSGQPQHF; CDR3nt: TGTGCCACAACACAGGGGAGCGGGCAGCCCCAGCATTTT
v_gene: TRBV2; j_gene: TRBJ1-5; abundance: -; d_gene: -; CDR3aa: CASSRGPSNQPQHF; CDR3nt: TGTGCCAGCAGTCGCGGTCCTAGCAATCAGCCCCAGCATTTT
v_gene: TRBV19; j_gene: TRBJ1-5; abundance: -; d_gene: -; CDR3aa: CASRSRQKNNQPQHF; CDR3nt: TGTGCCAGTAGAAGTCGACAGAAGAACAATCAGCCCCAGCATTTT
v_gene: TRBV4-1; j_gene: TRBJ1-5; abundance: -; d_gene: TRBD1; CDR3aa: CASSQDRTGNNQPQHF; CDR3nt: TGCGCCAGCAGCCAAGATCGGACAGGCAATAATCAGCCCCAGCATTTT
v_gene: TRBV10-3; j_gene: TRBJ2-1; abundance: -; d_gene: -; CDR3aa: CAISGSNLDRYNEQFF; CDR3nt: TGTGCCATCAGTGGCAGCAATCTAGATAGGTACAATGAGCAGTTCTTC
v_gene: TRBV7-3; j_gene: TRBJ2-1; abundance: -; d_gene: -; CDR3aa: CASSTHLYNEQFF; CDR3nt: TGTGCCAGCAGCACTCACCTGTACAATGAGCAGTTCTTC